Described below is a single TCR beta chain sequence and its context. Sequenced by immunoSEQ multiplex PCR; TCRdb stores in-frame clones only, minus some. The sample lists 65,000 to 90,000 clones; 75% to 95% were seen once. The sample belongs to a study of OX40 agonist ivuxolimab in advanced cancers. V was pared by 5 bases and J by 0 bases, with 16 bases between. The germline CDR1 and CDR2 sequences are SGHTA and FQGNSA. This CDR3 has 17 amino acids. This clonotype was sampled from an adult with an advanced solid tumor such as melanoma, head and neck, liver or kidney cancer. The rearrangement joins TRBV7-2 to TRBJ1-4; weak D call: TRBD1 (5 bases). The sequencing here drew on CD4+ or CD8+ T cells sorted from blood, taken in a trial of the OX40 agonist ivuxolimab. CDR3 nucleotide sequence: TGTGCCAGCAGCCCGCGGGGCAGTAGAGCAACTAATGAAAAACTGTTTTTT. This encodes CASSPRGSRATNEKLFF.